The subject of this entry is one TCR beta chain. Its antigen is unknown. At one boundary the junction diverges from the germline segment, which might be a read error. Genomic DNA was extracted from sorted cells for sequencing of the TCRbeta CDR3 region. The immunoSEQ Assay was used for sequencing of TCRbeta CDR3 regions. Drawn from immuneACCESS, this table holds only the in-frame rearrangements with V and J called that TCRdb kept. Clones are partly lost; checked studies trace under half to an unresolved V gene and leave the rest unexplained. The sample has 77,000 or so clones on record, 90% of them singletons. 1.5% to 2% of the sample lies in the top ten. This sample stems from a study of OX40 agonist ivuxolimab in advanced cancers. At the level of the whole study: Ivuxolimab was a fully human IgG2 agonistic monoclonal antibody targeting the costimulatory receptor OX40 (CD134). The paper describes the monotherapy dose-escalation part (N of about 47 patients) of the phase I trial of ivuxolimab. Partial responses occurred in three dose-escalation patients, of whom one had hepatocellular carcinoma and two had cutaneous melanoma. In the dose-escalation cohort, around four fifths of patients were male, and the mean age was 60 years with a range of about 20 to 80. Peripheral TCRbeta sequencing aimed to test whether ivuxolimab altered TCR sequence diversity and caused clonal T-cell expansion. Patients were allowed to have had prior anti-PD-1, anti-PD-L1 or anti-CTLA-4 therapy, and more than 30% of the dose-escalation patients had previously received checkpoint inhibitors. Of the approximately 54 patients in dose escalation, around 19 had hepatocellular carcinoma, some 15 had melanoma, 9 had renal cell carcinoma and 9 had head and neck cancer. Intravenous ivuxolimab was administered to patients every 2 weeks at six dose levels: 0.01, 0.1, 0.3, 1.5, 3 and 10 mg/kg. Results and caveats for the whole study, not just this receptor: Antigen specificity was not determined for the clonally expanded peripheral T cells. At doses of 0.1 to 3.0 mg/kg, clonal expansion of both CD4+ and CD8+ T cells in blood was seen between baseline and week 6. After ivuxolimab, expanded clones were on average more numerous among CD8+ T cells than among CD4+ T cells. Low levels of normalized T-cell clonal expansion were also seen in some patients who did not respond. In the 0.1-3.0 mg/kg groups, partial responders were among the patients with the lowest normalized peripheral clonal expansion, particularly in CD8+ T cells.

Via the germline V gene (reference sequence), CDR1 is SEHNR and CDR2 FQNEAQ. From cysteine to phenylalanine, the CDR3 is 16 amino acids long. Just CDR3 DNA is preserved here, 48 bases in frame from base 1. The trial excluded patients who had a history of autoimmune disease or who were on systemic immunosuppression. Peripheral blood for TCR sequencing was collected from all dose cohorts at baseline, on cycle 4 day 1, and on cycle 7 day 1. The samples were drawn from a first-in-human, open-label, multicenter phase I dose-escalation trial of ivuxolimab. The trial enrolled adults with locally advanced or metastatic head and neck squamous cell, hepatocellular, melanoma or renal cell carcinoma. Before TCR sequencing, CD4+ T cells and CD8+ T cells from peripheral blood were sorted into separate populations.

The sequenced sample was CD4+ or CD8+ T cells sorted from blood, obtained in a trial of the OX40 agonist ivuxolimab. Recombination linked TRBV7-9 to TRBJ2-3, with TRBD2 identical over 13 junction bases. This clonotype originated in an adult with an advanced solid tumor such as melanoma, head and neck, liver or kidney cancer. CDR3 sequence: CASSLAPQTSGRPRDF. The nucleotide sequence reads TGTGCCAGCAGCTTAGCGCCCCAGACTAGCGGGAGGCCGCGGGATTTT.